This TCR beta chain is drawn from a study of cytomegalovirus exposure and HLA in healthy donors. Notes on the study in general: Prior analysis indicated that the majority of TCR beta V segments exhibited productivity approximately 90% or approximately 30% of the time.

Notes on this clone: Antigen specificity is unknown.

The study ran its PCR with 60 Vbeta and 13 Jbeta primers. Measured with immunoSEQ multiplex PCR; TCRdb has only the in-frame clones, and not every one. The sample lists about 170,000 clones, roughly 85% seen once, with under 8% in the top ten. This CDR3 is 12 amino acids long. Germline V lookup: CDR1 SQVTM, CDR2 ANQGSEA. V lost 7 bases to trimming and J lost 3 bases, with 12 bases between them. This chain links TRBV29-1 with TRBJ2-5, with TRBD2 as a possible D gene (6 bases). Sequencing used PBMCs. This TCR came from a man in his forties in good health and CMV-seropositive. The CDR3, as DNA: TGCAGCGCCGGGACTGCCAAAGAGACCCAGTACTTC. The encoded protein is CSAGTAKETQYF.